This T cell receptor (beta chain) was retrieved from a study of neurological immune-mediated disorders. General study results and limits: In HTLV-1-associated myelopathy, TCR clonal expansion was greatest, and in multiple sclerosis it was least, below healthy controls.

This CDR3 comprises 15 residues. The V end was cut by 1 base, the J end by 5 bases, with 14 bases between. Germline V lookup: CDR1 SGHVS, CDR2 FNYEAQ. 5'RACE with 10-nucleotide random UMIs generated the cDNA. In every sequencing run, more than 170 million TCR-beta sequences were generated from 15-18 subjects. TCRdb redid the calling of the 5' RACE reads with MiXCR, one entry per CDR3 protein. The repertoire consists of about 18,000 distinct CDR3 sequences, with roughly 3.5% occurring once and the leading ten covering about 19%. CD4+ or CD8+ T cells, 950,000 to 1,000,000 per library, were used for sorted libraries. This clonotype was observed many times. Its antigen remains unknown.

The sequence derives from a woman in her 40s in good health. Sequenced input: CD8+ T cells from blood. This rearrangement joins TRBV7-6 to TRBJ1-1; possibly TRBD1 for D (6 bases). CDR3 coding DNA: TGTGCCAGCAGCTTAGTTGTGCAGGGGATAACTGAAGCTTTCTTT. It is translated as CASSLVVQGITEAFF.